This TCR beta chain derives from a study of T cell responses to AZD1222 COVID-19 vaccine. Second doses were pooled across both intervals (about 4 or about 12 weeks). This table comes from immunoSEQ multiplex PCR, and its TCRdb copy is limited to in-frame clones, with some not included. The sample contains 140,000 to 150,000 clones, about 86% of which appear only once. The germline V gene has CDR1 LNHDA and CDR2 SQIVND (reference sequence). This CDR3 region has 14 residues. Germline trimming cut 6 bases from V and 5 bases from J; bases unmatched to any gene: 7. The sequencing here drew on peripheral blood, taken 28 days after the second AZD1222 dose. This receptor was taken from an adult who received the AZD1222 COVID-19 vaccine. The V and J genes are TRBV19 and TRBJ2-7; 10 bases are shared with TRBD2. The CDR3 loop reads CASRARAGGNEQYF. The CDR3 nucleotides read TGTGCCAGTAGAGCGAGAGCGGGGGGGAACGAGCAGTACTTC.